This section outlines one T cell receptor (beta chain) sequence together with its context. This record belongs to a study of T cell responses to AZD1222 COVID-19 vaccine. V was pared by 5 bases and J by 3 bases, with 13 bases of the junction left unmatched. Germline values: CDR1 GTSNPN, CDR2 SVGIG (reference sequence). This CDR3 has 16 residues. Measured with immunoSEQ multiplex PCR; TCRdb has only the in-frame clones, and not every one. The table lists some 130,000 clones, around 90% of them singletons. This TCR was sampled from an adult in good health. Source: peripheral blood, taken on day 0 of AZD1222 vaccination. This chain connects TRBV30 to TRBJ2-3; TRBD2 matches 8 bases. DNA for the CDR3: TGTGCCTGGGGTCCCCCGGTTAGCGGGGTTACAGATACGCAGTATTTT. Its translation: CAWGPPVSGVTDTQYF.